This T cell receptor (beta chain) was sequenced in a study of beta chain features in type 1 diabetes. Germline V gene data show CDR1 as SQVTM and CDR2 as ANQGSEA. This CDR3 spans 16 amino acids. The V and J ends lost 1 base and 0 bases, in that order; junction bases with no gene match: 7. Study-wide results and caveats: In type 1 diabetes patients, VDJ junctions had fewer insertions; deletions at these junctions were more frequent. Patients with Type 1 diabetes showed moderately but significantly shorter TCRB CDR3s in all four CD4+ subsets.

The investigators reverse transcribed all of the isolated RNA, so they sequenced expressed TCRB transcripts. Sequencing was performed with immunoSEQ multiplex PCR; in TCRdb, only in-frame clones are kept and a portion is missing. In the table there are about 270,000 clones, roughly an eighth of which are singletons. With regard to this clone: Its antigen is undetermined.

The TCR was taken from a man aged 25 to 40 with type 1 diabetes. Material for sequencing was naive CD4+ T cells from blood. The chain has TRBV29-1 and TRBJ1-2; the match to TRBD1 covers 8 bases. The CDR3 sequence is CSVEGTGIFANYGYTF. In nucleotides, the CDR3 is TGCAGCGTTGAAGGGACAGGGATTTTTGCTAACTATGGCTACACCTTC.